These 19 T cell receptor beta chains were sequenced from one sample in a study of resident and recirculating memory T cells in vitiligo. Sequenced by immunoSEQ multiplex PCR; TCRdb stores in-frame clones only, minus some. The data show tens of thousands of clones, roughly nine tenths seen once. The material sequenced was blood. These receptors all stem from a male donor with vitiligo.

The CDR3, as DNA: TGTGCCAGCCGACAGGCTACCTACGAGCAGTACTTC. The encoded protein is CASRQATYEQYF. The J gene is TRBJ2-7, the V gene TRBV6-1, with D perhaps TRBD1 (6 bases). The CDR3 totals 12 residues. CDR1 and CDR2 from the germline V gene are MNHNS and SASEGT. V shed 8 bases and J shed 2 bases, with 10 bases lying between them.

This clone was seen a handful of times. The chain carries TRBV5-5 and TRBJ2-1; perhaps TRBD2 as D (7 bases). The ends were cut back, 2 bases at V and 3 bases at J, with 12 bases in the middle. CDR1 SGHKS and CDR2 YYEKEE come from the germline V gene (reference sequence). The CDR3 consists of 15 residues. CDR3 coding DNA: TGTGCCAGCAGCTTAGGACTAGGGGGCTACAATGAGCAGTTCTTC. Its translation is CASSLGLGGYNEQFF.

This clone was seen once. The V and J genes are TRBV4-1 and TRBJ2-5; D might be TRBD2 (6 bases). Trimming removed 0 bases from V and 2 bases from J, with 10 bases in between. Germline CDR1 reads MGHRA; CDR2 reads YSYEKL. CDR3 length: 15 amino acids. CDR3 bases: TGCGCCAGCAGCCAAGAGCGGGGAATACAAGAGACCCAGTACTTC. Protein product: CASSQERGIQETQYF.

This clone was found once. V gene TRBV9 combines with J gene TRBJ2-1; TRBD2 is a possible D gene (7 bases). Germline V gene lookup returns CDR1 SGDLS and CDR2 YYNGEE. The CDR3 covers 17 residues. The V end lost 3 bases, the J end lost 4 bases, and 20 bases lay between the germline ends. This CDR3 is CASSGGWGGAQYNEQFF. Here the CDR3 DNA reads TGTGCCAGCAGCGGGGGTTGGGGGGGGGCTCAATACAATGAGCAGTTCTTC.

This clone came up once. Possible read error: a much larger clone is one base away. V gene TRBV6-1 combines with J gene TRBJ2-7; 11 positions agree with TRBD1. Looked up from germline, CDR1 is MNHNS and CDR2 is SASEGT. Losses at the gene ends were 1 base for V and 3 bases for J; bases not matched to a gene: 2. The CDR3 has 15 residues. CDR3 residues: CASSEEGTGGYEQYF. DNA of the CDR3: TGTGCCAGCAGTGAAGAGGGGACAGGGGGCTACGAGCAGTACTTC.

This clone was recorded once. This sequence joins TRBV7-2 and TRBJ1-3; TRBD1 might be the D (5 bases). Trimming shortened V by 3 bases and J by 0 bases, and 12 bases separated the two germline ends. Per the germline V gene, CDR1 is SGHTA and CDR2 is FQGNSA. The CDR3 is 16 residues long. CDR3 coding DNA: TGTGCCAGCAGCTTGGGGGGGAGCGTCTCTGGAAACACCATATATTTT. This sequence encodes CASSLGGSVSGNTIYF. Based on the CDR3 plus reference TRBV7-2 and TRBJ1-3, the full variable domain is GAGVSQSPSNKVTEKGKDVELRCDPISGHTALYWYRQSLGQGLEFLIYFQGNSAPDKSGLPSDRFSAERTGGSVSTLTIQRTQQEDSAVYLCASSLGGSVSGNTIYFGEGSWLTVV.

This chain connects TRBV18 to TRBJ1-2; D gene uncertain. Looked up from germline, CDR1 is KGHSH and CDR2 is LQKENI. V lost 2 bases and J lost 5, with 9 bases in between. The CDR3 runs 13 residues. Here the CDR3 reads CASSPGQPYGYTF. The CDR3 DNA is TGTGCCAGCTCACCAGGGCAGCCTTATGGCTACACCTTC.

This clone was detected a few times. A read error may account for a junction end that differs from germline. V usage is TRBV5-1 and J usage is TRBJ1-2; D is unresolved. This CDR3 has 12 amino acids. Germline CDR1 is SGHRS and CDR2 is YFSETQ. Written as DNA, the CDR3 is TGCGCCAGCAGATTGGACGGGTATGGCTACACCTTC. Its protein is CASRLDGYGYTF.

The chain uses TRBV19 and TRBJ1-5, with 8 nucleotides matching TRBD1. Germline CDR1 reads LNHDA; CDR2 reads SQIVND (reference sequence). V trimming: 6 bases; J trimming: 1 base; junction bases outside the gene matches: 2. This CDR3 is built from 14 residues. CDR3 region: CASSRTGSNQPQHF. The CDR3 region has the DNA TGTGCCAGTAGCCGGACAGGGAGCAATCAGCCCCAGCATTTT. Based on the CDR3 plus reference TRBV19 and TRBJ1-5, the full variable domain is DGGITQSPKYLFRKEGQNVTLSCEQNLNHDAMYWYRQDPGQGLRLIYYSQIVNDFQKGDIAEGYSVSREKKESFPLTVTSAQKNPTAFYLCASSRTGSNQPQHFGDGTRLSIL.

The chain is built from TRBV4-1 and TRBJ2-2; D gene uncertain. V was cut by 4 bases and J by 4 bases, with 4 bases left in between. Germline assignment: CDR1 MGHRA and CDR2 YSYEKL. The CDR3 extends over 12 amino acids. In DNA, the CDR3 is TGCGCCAGCAGCCGGGCCACCGGGGAGCTGTTTTTT. The encoded protein is CASSRATGELFF.

This chain connects TRBV19 to TRBJ1-1, with D possibly TRBD1 on 6 matching bases. Trimming shortened V by 0 bases and J by 0 bases, and 14 bases separated the two germline ends. The CDR3 loop spans 17 amino acids. Germline assignment: CDR1 LNHDA and CDR2 SQIVND (reference sequence). The CDR3 loop reads CASSIEGHRTLNTEAFF. CDR3 sequence (DNA): TGTGCCAGTAGTATAGAGGGACACCGAACTTTGAACACTGAAGCTTTCTTT.

The chain couples TRBV4-3 to TRBJ1-6; a weak D match, TRBD1 (6 bases). V lost 2 bases to trimming and J lost 7 bases, with 15 bases between them. Per germline, CDR1 LGHNA and CDR2 YSLEER. There are 16 residues in the CDR3. The CDR3 region is CASSQRSGVENSPLHF. CDR3 nucleotide sequence: TGCGCCAGCAGCCAACGGTCAGGGGTGGAGAATTCACCCCTCCACTTT.

This clone occurred a few times. The chain couples TRBV25-1 to TRBJ1-1; D possibly corresponds to TRBD1 (6 bases). CDR3 length equals 15 residues. The V and J ends lost 2 bases and 2 bases respectively, with 12 bases between them. CDR1 MGHDK and CDR2 SYGVNS come from the germline V gene. CDR3 amino acids: CASSEAQGHNTEAFF. DNA of the CDR3: TGTGCCAGCAGTGAAGCGCAGGGGCACAACACTGAAGCTTTCTTT.

This chain joins TRBV4-3 and TRBJ1-2; 7 nucleotides line up with TRBD1. With V trimmed by 0 bases and J by 4 bases, 14 bases remained unmatched. There are 18 residues in the CDR3. Germline-derived CDR1 and CDR2 are LGHNA and YSLEER. DNA for the CDR3: TGCGCCAGCAGCCAAGATCTAGGGGGGACAGTACCCTTCTATGGCTACACCTTC. As protein: CASSQDLGGTVPFYGYTF.

This clone was seen only a few times. The chain employs TRBV5-4 and TRBJ1-1; 8 nucleotides align to TRBD1. Trimming cost V 4 bases and J 0 bases; bases outside gene matches: 5. The germline V gene encodes CDR1 SGHNT and CDR2 YYREEE (reference sequence). The CDR3 has 15 residues. The CDR3 reads CASSPRTGLNTEAFF. Written as DNA, the CDR3 is TGTGCCAGCAGCCCCAGGACAGGGCTGAACACTGAAGCTTTCTTT.

The chain combines TRBV2 with TRBJ2-7, with D perhaps matching TRBD2 (5 bases). The CDR3 is made up of 15 amino acids. Germline-derived CDR1 and CDR2 are SNHLY and FYNNEI. Trimming took off 3 bases at V and 4 bases at J, with 16 bases between the two ends. In DNA form, the CDR3 reads TGTGCCAGCAGTGAGAGGGTGGGCCTCATTTACGAGCAGTACTTC. Translated, it gives CASSERVGLIYEQYF.

This chain uses TRBV7-6 with TRBJ2-7, with 13 bases matching TRBD2. Germline V CDR1 and CDR2: SGHVS, FNYEAQ. This CDR3 has 20 amino acids. The J segment lost 7 bases and the V segment lost 4 bases, leaving 22 bases of the junction unmatched. The CDR3 sequence: CASSYPFLGVGTSGAGEQYF. The CDR3 DNA reads as TGTGCCAGCAGCTACCCGTTTTTGGGGGTGGGGACTAGCGGGGCAGGTGAGCAGTACTTC. The full variable domain, with the rest looked up from reference TRBV7-6 and TRBJ2-7, is GAGVSQSPRYKVTKRGQDVALRCDPISGHVSLYWYRQALGQGPEFLTYFNYEAQQDKSGLPNDRFSAERPEGSISTLTIQRTEQRDSAMYRCASSYPFLGVGTSGAGEQYFGPGTRLTVT.

The chain has TRBV28 and TRBJ2-7; the match to TRBD1 covers 10 bases. Germline CDR1 and CDR2: MDHEN and SYDVKM. The CDR3 sequence is 14 residues long. V was pared by 7 bases and J by 3 bases, with 6 bases of the junction left unmatched. The CDR3 region has the DNA TGTGCCAGCACGGACAGGGGGGGTTACTACGAGCAGTACTTC. Translation gives CASTDRGGYYEQYF.

V gene TRBV2 combines with J gene TRBJ1-1; 10 nucleotides agree with TRBD1. CDR3 length: 14 amino acids. The V gene's germline CDR1 is SNHLY and CDR2 FYNNEI. After removal of 6 bases from V and 4 bases from J, the junction contained 5 bases not matched to a gene. The CDR3 is CASSGQGELTEAFF. The CDR3 DNA reads as TGTGCCAGCAGCGGACAGGGGGAACTCACTGAAGCTTTCTTT.